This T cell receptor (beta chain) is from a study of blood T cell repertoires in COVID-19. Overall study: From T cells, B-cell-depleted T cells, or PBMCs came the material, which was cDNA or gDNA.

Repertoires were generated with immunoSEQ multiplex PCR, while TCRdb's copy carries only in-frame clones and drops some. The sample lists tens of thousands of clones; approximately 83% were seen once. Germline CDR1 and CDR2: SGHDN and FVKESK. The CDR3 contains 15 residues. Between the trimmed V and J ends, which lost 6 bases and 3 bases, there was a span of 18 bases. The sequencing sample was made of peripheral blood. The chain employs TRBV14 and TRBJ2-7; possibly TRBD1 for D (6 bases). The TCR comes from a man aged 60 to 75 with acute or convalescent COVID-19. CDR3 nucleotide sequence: TGTGCCAGCAGTTCTTCCGGGACATCCTACTACGAGCAGTACTTC. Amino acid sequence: CASSSSGTSYYEQYF.